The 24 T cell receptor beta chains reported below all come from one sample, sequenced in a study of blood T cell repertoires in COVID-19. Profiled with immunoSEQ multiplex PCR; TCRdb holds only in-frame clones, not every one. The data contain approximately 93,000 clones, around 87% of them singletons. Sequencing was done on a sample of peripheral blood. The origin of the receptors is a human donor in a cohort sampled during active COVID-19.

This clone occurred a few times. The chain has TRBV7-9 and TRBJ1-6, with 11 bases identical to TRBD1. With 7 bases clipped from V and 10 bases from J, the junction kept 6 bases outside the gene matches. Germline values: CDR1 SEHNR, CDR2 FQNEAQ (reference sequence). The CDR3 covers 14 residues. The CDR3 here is CASTRTGGVSPLHF. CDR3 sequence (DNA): TGTGCCAGCACCCGGACAGGGGGCGTGTCACCCCTCCACTTT.

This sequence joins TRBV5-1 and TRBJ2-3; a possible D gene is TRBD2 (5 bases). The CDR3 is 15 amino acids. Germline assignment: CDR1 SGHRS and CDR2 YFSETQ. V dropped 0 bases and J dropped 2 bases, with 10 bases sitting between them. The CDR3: CASSLAGLDTDTQYF. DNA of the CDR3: TGCGCCAGCAGCTTGGCCGGACTCGACACAGATACGCAGTATTTT.

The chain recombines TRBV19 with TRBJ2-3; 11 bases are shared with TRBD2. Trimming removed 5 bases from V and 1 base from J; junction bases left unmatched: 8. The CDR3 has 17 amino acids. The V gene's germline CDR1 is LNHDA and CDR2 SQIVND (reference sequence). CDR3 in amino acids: CASSAQLAGVGTDTQYF. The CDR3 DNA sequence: TGTGCCAGTAGTGCTCAACTAGCGGGAGTGGGCACAGATACGCAGTATTTT.

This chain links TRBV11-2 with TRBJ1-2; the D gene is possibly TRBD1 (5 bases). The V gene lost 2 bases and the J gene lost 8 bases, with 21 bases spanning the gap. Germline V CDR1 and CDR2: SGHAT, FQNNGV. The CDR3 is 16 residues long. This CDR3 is CASSLQQLGGYGGYTF. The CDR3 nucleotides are TGTGCCAGCAGCTTACAACAGCTGGGGGGATATGGAGGCTACACCTTC.

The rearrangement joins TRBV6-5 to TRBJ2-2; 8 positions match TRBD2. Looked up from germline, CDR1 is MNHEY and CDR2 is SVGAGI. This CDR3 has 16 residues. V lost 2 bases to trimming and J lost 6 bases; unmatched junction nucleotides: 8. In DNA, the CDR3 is TGTGCCAGCAGTTACCCCACGGGACTAGTATCCGGGGAGCTGTTTTTT. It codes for CASSYPTGLVSGELFF.

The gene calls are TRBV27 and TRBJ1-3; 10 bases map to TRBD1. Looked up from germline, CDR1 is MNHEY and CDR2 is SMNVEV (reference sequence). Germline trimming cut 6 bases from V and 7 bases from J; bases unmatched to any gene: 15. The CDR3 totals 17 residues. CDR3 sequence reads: CASREFSDRGRGNTIYF. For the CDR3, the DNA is TGTGCCAGCAGGGAGTTCTCTGACAGGGGGCGAGGGAACACCATATATTTT.

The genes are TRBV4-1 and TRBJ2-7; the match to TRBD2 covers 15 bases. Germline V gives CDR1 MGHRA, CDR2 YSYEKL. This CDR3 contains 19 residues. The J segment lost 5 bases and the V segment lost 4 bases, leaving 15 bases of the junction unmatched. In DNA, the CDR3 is TGCGCCAGCAGCCCTAACCTGTTCGGACTAGCGGGAGGGAAGCACGAGCAGTACTTC. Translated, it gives CASSPNLFGLAGGKHEQYF.

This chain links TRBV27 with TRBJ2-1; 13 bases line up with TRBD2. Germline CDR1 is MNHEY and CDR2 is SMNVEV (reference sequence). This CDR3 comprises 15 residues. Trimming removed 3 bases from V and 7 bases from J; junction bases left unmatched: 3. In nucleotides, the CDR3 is TGTGCCAGCAGTTTTCTGACTAGCGGGGGGAATGAGCAGTTCTTC. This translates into CASSFLTSGGNEQFF.

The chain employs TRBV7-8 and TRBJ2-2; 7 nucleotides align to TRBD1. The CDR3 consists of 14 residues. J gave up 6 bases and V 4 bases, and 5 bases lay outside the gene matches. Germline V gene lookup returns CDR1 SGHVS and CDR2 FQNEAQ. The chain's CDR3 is CASSYHRGSGELFF. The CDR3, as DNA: TGTGCCAGCAGCTATCACAGGGGATCCGGGGAGCTGTTTTTT. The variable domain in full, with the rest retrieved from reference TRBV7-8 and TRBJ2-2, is GAGVSQSPRYKVAKRGQDVALRCDPISGHVSLFWYQQALGQGPEFLTYFQNEAQLDKSGLPSDRFFAERPEGSVSTLKIQRTQQEDSAVYLCASSYHRGSGELFFGEGSRLTVL.

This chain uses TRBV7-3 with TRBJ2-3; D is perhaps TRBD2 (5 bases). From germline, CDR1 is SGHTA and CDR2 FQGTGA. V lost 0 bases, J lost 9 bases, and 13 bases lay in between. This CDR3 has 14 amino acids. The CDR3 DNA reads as TGTGCCAGCAGCTTAACAGGACTCCCCTCGACGCAGTATTTT. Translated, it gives CASSLTGLPSTQYF.

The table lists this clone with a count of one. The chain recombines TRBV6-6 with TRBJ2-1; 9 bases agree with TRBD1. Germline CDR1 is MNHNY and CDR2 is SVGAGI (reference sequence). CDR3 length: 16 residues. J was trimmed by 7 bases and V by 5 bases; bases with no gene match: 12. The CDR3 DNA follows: TGTGCCAGCAGTCGCCTCCCGGGACAGGGACGGAATGAGCAGTTCTTC. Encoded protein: CASSRLPGQGRNEQFF.

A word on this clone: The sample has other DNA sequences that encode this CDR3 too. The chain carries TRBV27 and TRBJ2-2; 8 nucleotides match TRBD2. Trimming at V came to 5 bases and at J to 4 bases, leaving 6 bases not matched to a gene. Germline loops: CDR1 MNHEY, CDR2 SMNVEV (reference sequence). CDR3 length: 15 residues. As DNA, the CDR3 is TGTGCCAGCAGTCCAGGACTAGCTGGCACCGGGGAGCTGTTTTTT. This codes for CASSPGLAGTGELFF.

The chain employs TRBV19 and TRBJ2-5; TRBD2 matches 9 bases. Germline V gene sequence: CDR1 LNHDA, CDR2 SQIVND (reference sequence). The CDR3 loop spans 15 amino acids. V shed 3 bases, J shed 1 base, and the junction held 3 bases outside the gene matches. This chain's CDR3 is CASSMVAGVQETQYF. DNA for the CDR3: TGTGCCAGTAGTATGGTAGCGGGAGTCCAAGAGACCCAGTACTTC.

The CDR3 reads CASSPGVGTGDEQYF. The CDR3 region has the DNA TGTGCCAGTAGTCCAGGAGTCGGGACAGGGGACGAGCAGTACTTC. J is TRBJ2-7 and V is TRBV19, with 10 positions matching TRBD1. V dropped 5 bases and J dropped 5; count of bases not matched to a gene: 9. CDR1 LNHDA and CDR2 SQIVND come from the germline V gene (reference sequence). The CDR3 length is 15 residues.

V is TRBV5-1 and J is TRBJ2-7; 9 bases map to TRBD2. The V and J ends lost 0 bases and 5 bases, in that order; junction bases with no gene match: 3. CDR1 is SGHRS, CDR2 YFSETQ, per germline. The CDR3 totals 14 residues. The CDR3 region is CASSLVVAGDEQYF. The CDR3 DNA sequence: TGCGCCAGCAGCTTGGTGGTAGCGGGAGACGAGCAGTACTTC. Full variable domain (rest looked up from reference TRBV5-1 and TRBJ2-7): KAGVTQTPRYLIKTRGQQVTLSCSPISGHRSVSWYQQTPGQGLQFLFEYFSETQRNKGNFPGRFSGRQFSNSRSEMNVSTLELGDSALYLCASSLVVAGDEQYFGPGTRLTVT.

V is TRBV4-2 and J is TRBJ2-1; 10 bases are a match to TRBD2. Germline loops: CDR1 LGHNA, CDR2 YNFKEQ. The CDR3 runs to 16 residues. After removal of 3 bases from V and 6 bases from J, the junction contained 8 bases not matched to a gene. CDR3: CASSHLGLAVPNEQFF. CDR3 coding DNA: TGTGCCAGCAGCCACCTCGGACTAGCGGTTCCCAATGAGCAGTTCTTC.

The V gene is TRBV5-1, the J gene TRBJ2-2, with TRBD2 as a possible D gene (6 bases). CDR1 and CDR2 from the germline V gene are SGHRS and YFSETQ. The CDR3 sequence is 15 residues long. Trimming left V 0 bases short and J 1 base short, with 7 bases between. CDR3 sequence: CASSLGGKNTGELFF. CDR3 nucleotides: TGCGCCAGCAGCTTGGGCGGGAAGAACACCGGGGAGCTGTTTTTT.

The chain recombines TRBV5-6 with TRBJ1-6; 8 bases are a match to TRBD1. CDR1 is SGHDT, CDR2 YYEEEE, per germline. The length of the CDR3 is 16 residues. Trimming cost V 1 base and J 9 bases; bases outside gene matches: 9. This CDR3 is CASSLNNQGASSPLHF. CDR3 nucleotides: TGTGCCAGCAGCTTGAACAACCAGGGGGCAAGTTCACCCCTCCACTTT.

The CDR3 DNA reads as TGTGCCAGCAGTTTAGGAGCGCGTGGAAACTACACCTTC. As protein: CASSLGARGNYTF. The chain recombines TRBV12-3 or TRBV12-4 with TRBJ1-2; D not resolved. The CDR3 sequence is 13 residues long. Trimming shortened V by 1 base and J by 10 bases, and 13 bases separated the two germline ends.

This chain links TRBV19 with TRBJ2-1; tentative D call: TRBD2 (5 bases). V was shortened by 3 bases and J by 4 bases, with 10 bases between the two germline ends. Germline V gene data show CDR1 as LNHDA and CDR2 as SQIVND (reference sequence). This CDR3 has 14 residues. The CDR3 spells CASSMDLIYNEQFF. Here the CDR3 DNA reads TGTGCCAGTAGTATGGACTTAATATACAATGAGCAGTTCTTC.

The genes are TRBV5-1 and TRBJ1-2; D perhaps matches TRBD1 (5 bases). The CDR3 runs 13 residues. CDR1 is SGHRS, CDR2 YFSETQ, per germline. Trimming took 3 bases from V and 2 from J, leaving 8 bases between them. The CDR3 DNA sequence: TGCGCCAGCAGCTGGGGGGAGAACTATGGCTACACCTTC. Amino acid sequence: CASSWGENYGYTF.

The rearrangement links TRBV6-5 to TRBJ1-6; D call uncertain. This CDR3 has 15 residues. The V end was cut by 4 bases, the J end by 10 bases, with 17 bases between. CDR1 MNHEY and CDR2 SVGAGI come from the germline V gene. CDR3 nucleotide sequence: TGTGCCAGCAGTTCAACCGCTGCTTTTAGATCACCCCTCCACTTT. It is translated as CASSSTAAFRSPLHF.

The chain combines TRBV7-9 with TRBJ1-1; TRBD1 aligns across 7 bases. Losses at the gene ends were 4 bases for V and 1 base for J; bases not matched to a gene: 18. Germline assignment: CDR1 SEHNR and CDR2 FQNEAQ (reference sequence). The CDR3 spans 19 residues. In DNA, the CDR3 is TGTGCCAGCAGCTCTTTACCGACAGGGCTGGAAGACCGGAACACTGAAGCTTTCTTT. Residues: CASSSLPTGLEDRNTEAFF.

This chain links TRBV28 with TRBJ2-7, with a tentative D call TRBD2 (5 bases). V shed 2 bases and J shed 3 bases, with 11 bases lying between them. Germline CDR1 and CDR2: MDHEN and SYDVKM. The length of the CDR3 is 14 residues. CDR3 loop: CASSLEGVLYEQYF. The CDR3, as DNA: TGTGCCAGCAGTTTAGAGGGTGTTCTCTACGAGCAGTACTTC.